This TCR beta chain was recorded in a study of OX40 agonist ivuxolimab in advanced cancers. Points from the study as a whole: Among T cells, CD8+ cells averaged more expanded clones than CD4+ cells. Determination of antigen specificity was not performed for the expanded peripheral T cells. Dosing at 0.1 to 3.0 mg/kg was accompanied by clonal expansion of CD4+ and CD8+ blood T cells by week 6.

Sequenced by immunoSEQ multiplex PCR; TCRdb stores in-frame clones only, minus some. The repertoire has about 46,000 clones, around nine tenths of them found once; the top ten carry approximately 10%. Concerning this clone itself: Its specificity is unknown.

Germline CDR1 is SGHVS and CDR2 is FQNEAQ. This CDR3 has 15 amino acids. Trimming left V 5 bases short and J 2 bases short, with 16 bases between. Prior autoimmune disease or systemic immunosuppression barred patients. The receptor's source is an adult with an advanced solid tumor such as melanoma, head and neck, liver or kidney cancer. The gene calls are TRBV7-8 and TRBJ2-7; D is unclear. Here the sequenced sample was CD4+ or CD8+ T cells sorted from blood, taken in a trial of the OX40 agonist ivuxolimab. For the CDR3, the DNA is TGTGCCAGCAGCCCCCGTGCGGTTCAGGCCTACGAGCAGTACTTC. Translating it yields CASSPRAVQAYEQYF.